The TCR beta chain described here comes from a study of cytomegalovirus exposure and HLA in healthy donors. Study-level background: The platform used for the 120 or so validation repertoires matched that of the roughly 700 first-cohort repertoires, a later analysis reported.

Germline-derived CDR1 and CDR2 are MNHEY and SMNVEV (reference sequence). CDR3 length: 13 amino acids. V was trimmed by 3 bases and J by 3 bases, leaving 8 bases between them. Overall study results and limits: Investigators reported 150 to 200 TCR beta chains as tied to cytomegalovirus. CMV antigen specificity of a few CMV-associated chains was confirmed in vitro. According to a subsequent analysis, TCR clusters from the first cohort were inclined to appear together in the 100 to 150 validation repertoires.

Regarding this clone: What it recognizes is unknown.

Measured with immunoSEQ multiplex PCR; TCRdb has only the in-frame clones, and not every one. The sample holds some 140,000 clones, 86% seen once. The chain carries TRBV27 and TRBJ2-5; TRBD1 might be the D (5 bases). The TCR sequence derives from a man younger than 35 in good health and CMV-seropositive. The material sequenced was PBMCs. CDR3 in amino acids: CASSFAREETQYF. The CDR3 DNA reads TGTGCCAGCAGTTTCGCCAGGGAAGAGACCCAGTACTTC.